This TCR beta chain was captured by sequencing in a study of cytomegalovirus exposure and HLA in healthy donors. Whole-study context: Researchers previously reported finding roughly 120 million unique TCR beta sequences from around 200 million T cells.

Trimming pared 1 base from V and 4 bases from J, leaving 16 bases between. This CDR3 contains 16 residues. In germline, CDR1 is SGHNT, CDR2 YENEEA. Study conclusions and caveats: Within a later analysis, the majority of CMV-associated TCR beta chains appeared HLA-restricted.

PCR used 60 Vbeta primers and 13 Jbeta primers. Produced via immunoSEQ multiplex PCR; TCRdb's table is partial and in-frame only. The table has about 85,000 clones, around 66% seen once. On this clone itself: The antigen remains undetermined.

The rearrangement links TRBV11-3 to TRBJ1-2; D call uncertain. Specimen: PBMCs. This clonotype was sampled from a man between 25 and 39 years old in good health and CMV-seronegative. The CDR3 reads CASSLGGTSRVYGYTF. The CDR3 bases are TGTGCCAGCAGCTTAGGCGGTACTTCCCGAGTCTATGGCTACACCTTC.